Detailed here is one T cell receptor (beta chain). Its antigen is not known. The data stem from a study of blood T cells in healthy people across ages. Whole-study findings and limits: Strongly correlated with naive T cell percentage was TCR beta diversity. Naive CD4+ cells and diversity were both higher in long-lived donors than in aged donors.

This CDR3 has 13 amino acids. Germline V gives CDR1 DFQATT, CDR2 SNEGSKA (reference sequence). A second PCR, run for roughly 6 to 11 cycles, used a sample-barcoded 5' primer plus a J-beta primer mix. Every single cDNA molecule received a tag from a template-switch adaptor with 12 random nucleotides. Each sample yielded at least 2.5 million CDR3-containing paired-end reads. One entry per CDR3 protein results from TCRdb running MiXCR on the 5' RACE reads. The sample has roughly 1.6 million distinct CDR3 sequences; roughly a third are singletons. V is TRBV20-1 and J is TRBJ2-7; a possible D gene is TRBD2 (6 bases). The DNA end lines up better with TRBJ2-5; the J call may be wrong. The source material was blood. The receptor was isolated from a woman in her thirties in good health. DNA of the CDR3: TGCAGTGCCCTTCTGGCGGGACGGGAGACCCAGTACTTC. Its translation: CSALLAGRETQYF.